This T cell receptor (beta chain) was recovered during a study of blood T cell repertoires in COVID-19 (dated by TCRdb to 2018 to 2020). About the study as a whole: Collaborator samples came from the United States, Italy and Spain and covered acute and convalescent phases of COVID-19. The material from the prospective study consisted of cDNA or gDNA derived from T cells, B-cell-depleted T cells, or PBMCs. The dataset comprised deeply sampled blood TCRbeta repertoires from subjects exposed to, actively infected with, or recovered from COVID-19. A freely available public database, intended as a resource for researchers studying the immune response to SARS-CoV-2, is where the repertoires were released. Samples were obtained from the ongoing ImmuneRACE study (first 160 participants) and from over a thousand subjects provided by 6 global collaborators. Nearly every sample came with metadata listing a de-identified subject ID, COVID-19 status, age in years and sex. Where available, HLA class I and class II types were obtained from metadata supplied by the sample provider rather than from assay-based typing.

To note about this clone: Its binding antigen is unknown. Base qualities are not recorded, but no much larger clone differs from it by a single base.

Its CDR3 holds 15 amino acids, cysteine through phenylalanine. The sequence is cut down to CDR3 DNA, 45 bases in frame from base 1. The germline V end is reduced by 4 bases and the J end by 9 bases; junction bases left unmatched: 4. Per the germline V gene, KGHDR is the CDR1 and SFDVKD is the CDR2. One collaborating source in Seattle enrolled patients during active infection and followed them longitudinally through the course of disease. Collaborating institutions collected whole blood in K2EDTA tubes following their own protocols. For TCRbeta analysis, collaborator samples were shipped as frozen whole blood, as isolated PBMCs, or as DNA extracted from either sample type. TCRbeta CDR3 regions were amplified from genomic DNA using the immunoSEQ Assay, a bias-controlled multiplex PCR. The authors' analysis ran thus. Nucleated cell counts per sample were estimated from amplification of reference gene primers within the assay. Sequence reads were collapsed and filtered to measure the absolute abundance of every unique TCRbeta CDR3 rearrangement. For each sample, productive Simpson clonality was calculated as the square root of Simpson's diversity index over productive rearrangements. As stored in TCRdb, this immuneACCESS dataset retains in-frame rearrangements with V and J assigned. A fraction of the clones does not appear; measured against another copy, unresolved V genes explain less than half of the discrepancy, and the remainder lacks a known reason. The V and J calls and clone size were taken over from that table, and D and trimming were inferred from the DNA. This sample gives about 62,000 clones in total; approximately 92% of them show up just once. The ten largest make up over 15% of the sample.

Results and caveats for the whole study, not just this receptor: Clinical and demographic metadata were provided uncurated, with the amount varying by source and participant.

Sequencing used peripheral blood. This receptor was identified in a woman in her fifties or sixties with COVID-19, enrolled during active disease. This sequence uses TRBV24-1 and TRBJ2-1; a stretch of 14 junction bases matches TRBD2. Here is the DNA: TGTGCCACCAGTGACACCGGACTAGCGGGGGGTGAGCAGTTCTTC. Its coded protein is CATSDTGLAGGEQFF.